This record covers a single T cell receptor beta chain. What it binds is unknown. The V end was cut by 3 bases, the J end by 5 bases, with 13 bases between. CDR1 LNHDA and CDR2 SQIVND come from the germline V gene (reference sequence). The CDR3 totals 14 residues. The PCR ran on 60 Vbeta and 13 Jbeta primers. Profiling relied on immunoSEQ multiplex PCR, and the TCRdb table lists in-frame clones only, not all of them. This sample's clone table lists some 40,000 clones. The data were obtained in a study of cytomegalovirus exposure and HLA in healthy donors. Broader study findings: There was a cluster of highly shared sequence variants that was likely a sequencing artifact. There were reportedly fewer N-insertions in an Asian-associated ancestry cluster than the roughly 670-donor mean, in a later analysis.

This sequence was found in a human donor in good health. The source material was PBMCs. The V and J genes are TRBV19 and TRBJ1-1; possibly TRBD1 for D (5 bases). CDR3 residues: CASSIPSQGTEAFF. The DNA of the CDR3 is TGTGCCAGTAGTATCCCCTCTCAGGGAACTGAAGCTTTCTTT.